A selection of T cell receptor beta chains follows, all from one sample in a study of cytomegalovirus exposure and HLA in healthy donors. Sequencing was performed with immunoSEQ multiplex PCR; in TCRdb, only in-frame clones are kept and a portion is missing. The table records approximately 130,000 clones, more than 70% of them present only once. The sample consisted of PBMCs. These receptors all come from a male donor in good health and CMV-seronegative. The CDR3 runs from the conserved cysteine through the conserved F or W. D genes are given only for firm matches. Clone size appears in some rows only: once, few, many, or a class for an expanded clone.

cdr3_nt: TGTGCCAGCAGACAAGACTCATACTCACCCCTCCACTTT
cdr3_aa: CASRQDSYSPLHF
clone_size: -
v_call: TRBV7-9
j_call: TRBJ1-6
d_call: -

cdr3_nt: TGTGCCAGCAGTGAAGCGCATACGGGGGTGGCTGAAGCTTTCTTT
cdr3_aa: CASSEAHTGVAEAFF
clone_size: -
v_call: TRBV2
j_call: TRBJ1-1
d_call: -

cdr3_nt: TGTGCCAGCAGCCAAGACCCCGGGACATTGCCCCAAAACATTCAGTACTTC
cdr3_aa: CASSQDPGTLPQNIQYF
clone_size: -
v_call: TRBV7-8
j_call: TRBJ2-4
d_call: -

cdr3_nt: TGCGCCAGCAGCTTGGCCGGGGATGAGCAGTACTTC
cdr3_aa: CASSLAGDEQYF
clone_size: -
v_call: TRBV5-1
j_call: TRBJ2-7
d_call: -

cdr3_nt: TGTGCCAGAAGCTTGGAACCAGGGGACCCCATGAACACTGAAGCTTTCTTT
cdr3_aa: CARSLEPGDPMNTEAFF
clone_size: -
v_call: TRBV5-3
j_call: TRBJ1-1
d_call: -

cdr3_nt: TGTGCCAGCTCACCCGGGCTAGCGGGGGATGAGCAGTACTTC
cdr3_aa: CASSPGLAGDEQYF
clone_size: -
v_call: TRBV18
j_call: TRBJ2-7
d_call: TRBD2

cdr3_nt: TGTGCCTCACAGGGGGCCAGTTCACCCCTCCACTTT
cdr3_aa: CASQGASSPLHF
clone_size: -
v_call: TRBV30
j_call: TRBJ1-6
d_call: TRBD1

cdr3_nt: TGCGCCAGCAGCTCCCGGGACAGGGAGGGGTACACTGAAGCTTTCTTT
cdr3_aa: CASSSRDREGYTEAFF
clone_size: -
v_call: TRBV5-1
j_call: TRBJ1-1
d_call: TRBD1

cdr3_nt: TGTGCCAGCAGTCGACCCGGGACTAACTACAATGAGCAGTTCTTC
cdr3_aa: CASSRPGTNYNEQFF
clone_size: few
v_call: TRBV7-3
j_call: TRBJ2-1
d_call: TRBD2

cdr3_nt: TGTGCCAGCAGCTTGCTCGGACAGGGCCTGAACACTGAAGCTTTCTTT
cdr3_aa: CASSLLGQGLNTEAFF
clone_size: once
v_call: TRBV5-4
j_call: TRBJ1-1
d_call: TRBD1

cdr3_nt: TGTGCCAGCAGCTTAAGGGGGCGGAAAGAGACCCAGTACTTC
cdr3_aa: CASSLRGRKETQYF
clone_size: -
v_call: TRBV13
j_call: TRBJ2-5
d_call: TRBD1

cdr3_nt: TGTGCCAGCAGCCAAGGGACTGGCTCTGGAAACACCATATATTTT
cdr3_aa: CASSQGTGSGNTIYF
clone_size: -
v_call: TRBV14
j_call: TRBJ1-3
d_call: -

cdr3_nt: TGTGCCAGCGAGAACAGGGATTACACCGGGGAGCTGTTTTTT
cdr3_aa: CASENRDYTGELFF
clone_size: -
v_call: TRBV6-1
j_call: TRBJ2-2
d_call: -

cdr3_nt: TGTGCCAGCAGTGAAGGCCCCCAAGACTGGGCCCAGTACTTC
cdr3_aa: CASSEGPQDWAQYF
clone_size: -
v_call: TRBV6-1
j_call: TRBJ2-5
d_call: -

cdr3_nt: TGTGCCAGCAGCTTAGCGGTGGGACAGCGTAATGAAAAACTGTTTTTT
cdr3_aa: CASSLAVGQRNEKLFF
clone_size: -
v_call: TRBV7-2
j_call: TRBJ1-4
d_call: TRBD1

cdr3_nt: TGTGCCAGCAGCCCCACTAGCGGGGGCGAGCAGTTCTTC
cdr3_aa: CASSPTSGGEQFF
clone_size: -
v_call: TRBV5-4
j_call: TRBJ2-1
d_call: TRBD2

cdr3_nt: TGTGCCACCAGCAGAGATAGCAGTGGCTACACCTTC
cdr3_aa: CATSRDSSGYTF
clone_size: -
v_call: TRBV15
j_call: TRBJ1-2
d_call: -

cdr3_nt: TGTGCCAGCAGTGACGGACTAGCTAGTGATACGCAGTATTTT
cdr3_aa: CASSDGLASDTQYF
clone_size: -
v_call: TRBV6-4
j_call: TRBJ2-3
d_call: TRBD2

cdr3_nt: TGTGCCACCAGCAGGGCCGGGGCGGCGGAGGGGGGGGCCAACGTCCTGACTTTC
cdr3_aa: CATSRAGAAEGGANVLTF
clone_size: once
v_call: TRBV15
j_call: TRBJ2-6
d_call: -

cdr3_nt: TGTGCCAGCAGCTTAGAAGCGGGACAGGGTTACGAGCAGTACTTC
cdr3_aa: CASSLEAGQGYEQYF
clone_size: -
v_call: TRBV7-2
j_call: TRBJ2-7
d_call: TRBD1

cdr3_nt: TGTGCCAGTAGTATAGCAGGGTCCCATAATTCACCCCTCCACTTT
cdr3_aa: CASSIAGSHNSPLHF
clone_size: -
v_call: TRBV19
j_call: TRBJ1-6
d_call: -

cdr3_nt: TGTGCCAGTAGCAAAGACAGGGGGTACTATGGCTACACCTTC
cdr3_aa: CASSKDRGYYGYTF
clone_size: -
v_call: TRBV19
j_call: TRBJ1-2
d_call: TRBD1

cdr3_nt: TGTGCCAGCAGTGCCCCAGGGTACGAGCAGTACTTC
cdr3_aa: CASSAPGYEQYF
clone_size: -
v_call: TRBV27
j_call: TRBJ2-7
d_call: -

cdr3_nt: TGTGCCAGCAGCTTGGGACAGGGCGAGGGAAACACCATATATTTT
cdr3_aa: CASSLGQGEGNTIYF
clone_size: -
v_call: TRBV7-9
j_call: TRBJ1-3
d_call: TRBD1

cdr3_nt: TGTGCCATCAGACCAACTAGCGGGGGTTACAATGAGCAGTTCTTC
cdr3_aa: CAIRPTSGGYNEQFF
clone_size: -
v_call: TRBV10-3
j_call: TRBJ2-1
d_call: TRBD2

cdr3_nt: TGTGCCAGCAGCCCCCGATGGAGGGAAGGTGAAAAACTGTTTTTT
cdr3_aa: CASSPRWREGEKLFF
clone_size: -
v_call: TRBV5-5
j_call: TRBJ1-4
d_call: -

cdr3_nt: TGTGCCAGCAGCGTAGGGGACAGGGGGTCCTACGAGCAGTACTTC
cdr3_aa: CASSVGDRGSYEQYF
clone_size: -
v_call: TRBV9
j_call: TRBJ2-7
d_call: TRBD1

cdr3_nt: TGTGCCAGCAGCTTAGAGGGGGTGCGCCAAGAGACCCAGTACTTC
cdr3_aa: CASSLEGVRQETQYF
clone_size: -
v_call: TRBV7-9
j_call: TRBJ2-5
d_call: -

cdr3_nt: TGTGCCATCAGTGAGTCCCGGGACAGGGGGGGGAATGAAAAACTGTTTTTT
cdr3_aa: CAISESRDRGGNEKLFF
clone_size: -
v_call: TRBV10-3
j_call: TRBJ1-4
d_call: TRBD1

cdr3_nt: TGTGCCAGCACTGGGGGGACAGGTAACACTGAAGCTTTCTTT
cdr3_aa: CASTGGTGNTEAFF
clone_size: -
v_call: TRBV21-1
j_call: TRBJ1-1
d_call: -

cdr3_nt: TGTGCCAGTAGTATCCAATACGGCCCAGCGGGTGACACTGAAGCTTTCTTT
cdr3_aa: CASSIQYGPAGDTEAFF
clone_size: -
v_call: TRBV19
j_call: TRBJ1-1
d_call: -

cdr3_nt: TGTGCCAGCAGCAAAACAGGGTACGAGCAGTACTTC
cdr3_aa: CASSKTGYEQYF
clone_size: -
v_call: TRBV7-9
j_call: TRBJ2-7
d_call: -

cdr3_nt: TGTGCCCCTTTCCCCGGGGAGCTGTTTTTT
cdr3_aa: CAPFPGELFF
clone_size: -
v_call: TRBV25-1
j_call: TRBJ2-2
d_call: -